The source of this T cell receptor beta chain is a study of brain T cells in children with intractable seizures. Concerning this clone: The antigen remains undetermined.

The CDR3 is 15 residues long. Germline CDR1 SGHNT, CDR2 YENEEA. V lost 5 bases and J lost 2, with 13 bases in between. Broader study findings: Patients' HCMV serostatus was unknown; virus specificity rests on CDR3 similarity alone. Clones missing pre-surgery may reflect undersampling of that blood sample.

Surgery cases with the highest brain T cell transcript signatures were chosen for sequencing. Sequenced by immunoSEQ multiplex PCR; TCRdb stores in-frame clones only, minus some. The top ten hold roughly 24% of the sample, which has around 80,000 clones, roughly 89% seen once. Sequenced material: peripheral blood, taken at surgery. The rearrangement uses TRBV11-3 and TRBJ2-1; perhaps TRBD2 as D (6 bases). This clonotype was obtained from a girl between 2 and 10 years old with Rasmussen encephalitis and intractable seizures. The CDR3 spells CASSLPGGAYNEQFF. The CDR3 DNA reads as TGTGCCAGCAGCCTCCCCGGGGGTGCCTACAATGAGCAGTTCTTC.